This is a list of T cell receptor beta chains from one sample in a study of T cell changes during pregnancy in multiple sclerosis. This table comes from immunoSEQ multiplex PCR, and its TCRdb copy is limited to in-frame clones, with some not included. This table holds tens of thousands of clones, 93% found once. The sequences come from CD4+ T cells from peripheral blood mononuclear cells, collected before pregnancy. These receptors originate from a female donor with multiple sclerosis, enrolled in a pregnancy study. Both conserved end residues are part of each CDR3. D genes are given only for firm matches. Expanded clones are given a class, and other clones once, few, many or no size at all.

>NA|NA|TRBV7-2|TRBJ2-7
TGTGCCAGCAGCTTAAAATTAGATGGGCCGGCGGGGGAGCAGTACTTC
CASSLKLDGPAGEQYF
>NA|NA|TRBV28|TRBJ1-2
TGTGCCAGCGGGCAGTACTATGGCTACACCTTC
CASGQYYGYTF
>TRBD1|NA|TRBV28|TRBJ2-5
TGTGCCAGCAGAAGACAGGGTCTAGAGACCCAGTACTTC
CASRRQGLETQYF
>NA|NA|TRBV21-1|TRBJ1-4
TGTGCCAGCAGCAAAGGGTCGACAGGGCGTAGATCTAATGAAAAACTGTTTTTT
CASSKGSTGRRSNEKLFF
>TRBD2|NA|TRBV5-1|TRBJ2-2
TGCGCCAGCAGCCCGACCGGGACTACGAACACCGGGGAGCTGTTTTTT
CASSPTGTTNTGELFF
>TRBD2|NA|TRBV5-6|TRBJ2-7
TGTGCCACCAGCTTGGTAGGGAGGGTACACGAGCAGTACTTC
CATSLVGRVHEQYF
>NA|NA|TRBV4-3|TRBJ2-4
TGCGCCAGCAGCCAAGAGAGGGCTATCGGCATTCAGTACTTC
CASSQERAIGIQYF
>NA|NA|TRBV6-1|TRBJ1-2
TGTGCCAGCAGGACGGGGGGGATCTATGGCTACACCTTC
CASRTGGIYGYTF
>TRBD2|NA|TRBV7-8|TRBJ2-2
TGTGCCAGCAGCTTCCCACCGGGACTAGCGGGAGGGTACACCGGGGAGCTGTTTTTT
CASSFPPGLAGGYTGELFF
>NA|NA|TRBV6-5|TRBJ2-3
TGTGCCAGCAGTTACCAGGGGGATACGCAGTATTTT
CASSYQGDTQYF
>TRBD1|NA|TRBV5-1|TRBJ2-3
TGCGCCAGCAGCTCGGGACAGGGGGCGCGAGGGACAGATACGCAGTATTTT
CASSSGQGARGTDTQYF
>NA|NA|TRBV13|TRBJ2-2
TGTGCCAGCAGCTTATATGGGGGGGCTGTTTCGAACACCGGGGAGCTGTTTTTT
CASSLYGGAVSNTGELFF
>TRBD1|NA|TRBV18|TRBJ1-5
TGTGCCAGCTCACCGGGACAGAATCAGCCCCAGCATTTT
CASSPGQNQPQHF
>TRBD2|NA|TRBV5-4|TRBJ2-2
TGTGCCAGCAACTGGGGGGGTCCGGGACTAGCGAGCCCCGGGGAGCTGTTTTTT
CASNWGGPGLASPGELFF
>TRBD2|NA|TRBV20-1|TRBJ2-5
TGCAGTGCTAGCGGGGAGGGGACCCAGTACTTC
CSASGEGTQYF
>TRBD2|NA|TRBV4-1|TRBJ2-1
TGCGCCAGCAGCCCAGCGGGAGCTTACAATGAGCAGTTCTTC
CASSPAGAYNEQFF
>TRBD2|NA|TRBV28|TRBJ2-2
TGTGCCAGCAGCGCCCTCCTTGGGACTAGCAGCATCGGGGAGCTGTTTTTT
CASSALLGTSSIGELFF
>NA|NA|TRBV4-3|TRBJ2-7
TGCGCCAGCAGCCAGTCAAACGGGGGCGGGAGTAACCACGAGCAGTACTTC
CASSQSNGGGSNHEQYF
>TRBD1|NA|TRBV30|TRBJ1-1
TGTGCCTGGAGGAGAACCGGGACAGGGGGCTGGGGCACTGAAGCTTTCTTT
CAWRRTGTGGWGTEAFF
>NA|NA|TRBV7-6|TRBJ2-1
TGTGCCAGCAGCTTATTCGCGGATCCCTACAATGAGCAGTTCTTC
CASSLFADPYNEQFF
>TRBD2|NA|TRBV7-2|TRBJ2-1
TGTGCCAGCAGCGCAACCCCACTAGCGGGAAGCAATGAGCAGTTCTTC
CASSATPLAGSNEQFF
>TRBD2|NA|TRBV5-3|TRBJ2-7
TGTGCCAGGGAGGGGAGGGCTTACGAGCAGTACTTC
CAREGRAYEQYF
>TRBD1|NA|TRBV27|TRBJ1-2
TGTGCCAGCAGAAACCGTCCGGGACAGAAGATTTATGGCTACACCTTC
CASRNRPGQKIYGYTF
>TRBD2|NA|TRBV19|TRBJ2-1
TGTGCCAGTAGTGTGACTAGCGCCAGCTCCTACAATGAGCAGTTCTTC
CASSVTSASSYNEQFF
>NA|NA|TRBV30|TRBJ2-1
TGTGCCTGGAGTGCGGGTCGGGAGATCGGTGAGCAGTTCTTC
CAWSAGREIGEQFF
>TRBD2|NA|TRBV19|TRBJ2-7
TGTGCCAGTAGTACCGGACTAGCGGGAGGGCTCGAGCAGTACTTC
CASSTGLAGGLEQYF
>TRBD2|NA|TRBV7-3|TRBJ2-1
TGTGCCAGCAGCCCGACCGGGGGACTAGGTTCCAATGAGCAGTTCTTC
CASSPTGGLGSNEQFF
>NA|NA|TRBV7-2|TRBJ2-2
TGTGCCAGCAGCTTTGGGACATTGAACACCGGGGAGCTGTTTTTT
CASSFGTLNTGELFF
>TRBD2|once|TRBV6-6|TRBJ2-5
TGTGCCAGCAGTTTGGGCGGGAGGGAGACCCAGTACTTC
CASSLGGRETQYF
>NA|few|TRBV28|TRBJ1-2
TGTGCCAGCAATAGAGGAAGGATTGGCTACACCTTC
CASNRGRIGYTF
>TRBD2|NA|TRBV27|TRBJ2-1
TGTGCCAGCACCACTCGGGGAGCGGGAGTTCGCAATGAGCAGTTCTTC
CASTTRGAGVRNEQFF
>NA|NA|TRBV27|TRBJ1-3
TGTGCCAGCAGTTCGCCCCCCGGTAATGGAAACACCATATATTTT
CASSSPPGNGNTIYF
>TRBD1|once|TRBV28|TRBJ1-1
TGTGCCAGCAGCAAGAGTAAGTCACAGGGGACTGAAGCTTTCTTT
CASSKSKSQGTEAFF
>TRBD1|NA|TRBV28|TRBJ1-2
TGTGCCAGCAGCTCAGATCAGGGGGTGTATGGCTACACCTTC
CASSSDQGVYGYTF
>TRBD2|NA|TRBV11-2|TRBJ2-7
TGTGCCAGCAGCGTTAGCGGGAGGGGCTACGAGCAGTACTTC
CASSVSGRGYEQYF
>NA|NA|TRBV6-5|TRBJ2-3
TGTGCCAGCAGTTACTCGAGGGGGATAGGGTGGGATACGCAGTATTTT
CASSYSRGIGWDTQYF
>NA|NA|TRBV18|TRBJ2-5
TGTGCCAGCTCACCACCGGACTTACAAGAGACCCAGTACTTC
CASSPPDLQETQYF
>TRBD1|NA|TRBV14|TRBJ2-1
TGTGCCAGCAGCCCACAGGGGATCGGTGAGCAGTTCTTC
CASSPQGIGEQFF
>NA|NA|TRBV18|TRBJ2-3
TGTGCCAGCTCGCTCGTATCGGGAGCGACAGATACGCAGTATTTT
CASSLVSGATDTQYF
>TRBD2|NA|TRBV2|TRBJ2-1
TGTGCCAGCAGTTATCTCGGGACTAGCGGTTACAATGAGCAGTTCTTC
CASSYLGTSGYNEQFF
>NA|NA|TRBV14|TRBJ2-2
TGTGCCAGCAGCCCTCAGTACACCGGGGAGCTGTTTTTT
CASSPQYTGELFF
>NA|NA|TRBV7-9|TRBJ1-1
TGTGCCAGCAGTTGGGGCGGAAACACTGAAGCTTTCTTT
CASSWGGNTEAFF
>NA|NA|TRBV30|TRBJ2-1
TGTGCCTGGAGTGTACGGAGGTCTCGCTACAATGAGCAGTTCTTC
CAWSVRRSRYNEQFF
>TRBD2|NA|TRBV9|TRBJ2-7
TGTGCCAGCAGCGTAGGCGGGAGGGTCCCCTACGAGCAGTACTTC
CASSVGGRVPYEQYF
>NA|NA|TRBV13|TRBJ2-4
TGTGCCAGCAGCTTAAACAGGATTGCAGCCAAAAACATTCAGTACTTC
CASSLNRIAAKNIQYF
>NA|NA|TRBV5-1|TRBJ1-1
TGCGCCAGCAGCTTGGGCGCAGGTTTCATCACTGAAGCTTTCTTT
CASSLGAGFITEAFF
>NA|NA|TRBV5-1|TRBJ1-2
TGCGCCAGCACCTTAGGGGCTAGGGGCTACACCTTC
CASTLGARGYTF
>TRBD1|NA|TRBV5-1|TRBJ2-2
TGCGCCAGCGCGGGACAGGGGGACACCGGGGAGCTGTTTTTT
CASAGQGDTGELFF
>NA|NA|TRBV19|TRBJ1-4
TGTGCCAGTAGTTCCCCCCAGGGTGAAAAACTGTTTTTT
CASSSPQGEKLFF
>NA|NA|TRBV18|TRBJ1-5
TGTGCCAGCTCACCCCGTACAGGGATACTGAATCAGCCCCAGCATTTT
CASSPRTGILNQPQHF
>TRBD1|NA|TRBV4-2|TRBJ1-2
TGTGCCAGCAGCCAGACAGGGGAGTCGAACTATGGCTACACCTTC
CASSQTGESNYGYTF